This T cell receptor (beta chain) was captured by sequencing in a study of beta chain features in type 1 diabetes. Study-level results: The study found fewer insertions and more deletions at VDJ junctions in type 1 diabetes patients. Equally in patients and controls, shorter templates might have been favored by PCR. Shortening that was moderate but significant affected the TCRB CDR3s of Type 1 diabetes patients in all four CD4+ subsets.

Losses at the gene ends were 4 bases for V and 4 bases for J; bases not matched to a gene: 8. This CDR3 spans 16 amino acids. Germline V gives CDR1 SGHVS, CDR2 FQNEAQ. A word on this clone: Its cognate antigen is unknown.

Purities over 98% were achieved in all sorted populations. Isolated RNA was reverse transcribed in full, so expressed TCRB transcripts were sequenced. Stem cell-like memory T cell samples averaged roughly 1 million reads. Data came from immunoSEQ multiplex PCR; TCRdb stores just in-frame clones and leaves some out. Of some 47,000 clones listed, approximately 40% are singletons. This sequence originates from a young man with type 1 diabetes. The chain uses TRBV7-8 and TRBJ2-1; TRBD2 aligns across 9 bases. Sequencing used stem cell memory CD4+ T cells from blood. The DNA of the CDR3 is TGTGCCAGCAGCTCAAATAGCGGGAGAGGGTACAATGAGCAGTTCTTC. The encoded protein is CASSSNSGRGYNEQFF.